The rows below give T cell receptor beta chains drawn from one sample of a study of Graves' ophthalmopathy and Graves' hyperthyroidism. TCRdb reanalysed the multiplex PCR reads using MiXCR and keeps one entry per CDR3 protein. The sample holds 620,000 or so distinct CDR3 sequences; about 20% are singletons and the top ten take more than 5.5%. Sequencing was performed on peripheral blood. These receptors originate from a woman aged 18-29 years with stable Graves' hyperthyroidism. Some clones in this sample may be carry-over from other donors' samples. CDR3s include the opening cysteine and the closing phenylalanine or tryptophan. The D gene is left open where the match is weak. The size entry is marked missing in some rows and otherwise reads once, few, many or a size class.

abundance: many; d_gene: -; j_gene: TRBJ1-5; v_gene: TRBV18; CDR3aa: CASSPVRQVSNQPQHF; CDR3nt: TGTGCCAGCTCTCCAGTACGACAGGTTAGCAATCAGCCCCAGCATTTT
abundance: -; d_gene: -; j_gene: TRBJ1-2; v_gene: TRBV30; CDR3aa: CAWSGMSDGNYGYTF; CDR3nt: TGTGCCTGGAGTGGAATGTCGGACGGAAACTATGGCTACACCTTC
abundance: many; d_gene: -; j_gene: TRBJ2-2; v_gene: TRBV3-1; CDR3aa: CASSRSGSNTGELFF; CDR3nt: TGTGCCAGCAGCCGGAGCGGATCGAACACCGGGGAGCTGTTTTTT
abundance: many; d_gene: -; j_gene: TRBJ1-5; v_gene: TRBV20-1; CDR3aa: CSARDKGNSNQPQHF; CDR3nt: TGCAGTGCTAGAGATAAGGGTAATAGCAATCAGCCCCAGCATTTT
abundance: few; d_gene: -; j_gene: TRBJ2-7; v_gene: TRBV7-9; CDR3aa: CASSLDRPGEQYF; CDR3nt: TGTGCCAGCAGCTTAGACCGCCCGGGGGAGCAGTACTTC
abundance: many; d_gene: -; j_gene: TRBJ2-2; v_gene: TRBV12-3/TRBV12-4; CDR3aa: CASRTEGYTGELFF; CDR3nt: TGTGCCAGCAGGACCGAAGGATACACCGGGGAGCTGTTTTTT
abundance: few; d_gene: TRBD2; j_gene: TRBJ2-2; v_gene: TRBV11-2; CDR3aa: CASSRGLAGAGTGELFF; CDR3nt: TGTGCCAGCAGCCGGGGACTAGCGGGAGCGGGGACCGGGGAGCTGTTTTTT
abundance: many; d_gene: -; j_gene: TRBJ1-2; v_gene: TRBV27; CDR3aa: CASSPQVVGSTGYTF; CDR3nt: TGTGCCAGCAGTCCCCAAGTGGTGGGTTCTACCGGCTACACCTTC
abundance: many; d_gene: -; j_gene: TRBJ1-3; v_gene: TRBV28; CDR3aa: CASSLWPAGNTIYF; CDR3nt: TGTGCCAGCAGTTTATGGCCGGCTGGAAACACCATATATTTT
abundance: -; d_gene: -; j_gene: TRBJ1-5; v_gene: TRBV28; CDR3aa: CASSLYLTIGQPQHF; CDR3nt: TGTGCCAGCAGTTTATACTTGACAATAGGTCAGCCCCAGCATTTT
abundance: -; d_gene: -; j_gene: TRBJ1-2; v_gene: TRBV6-1; CDR3aa: CASSEGLDGYTF; CDR3nt: TGTGCCAGCAGTGAGGGGTTGGATGGCTACACCTTC
abundance: few; d_gene: TRBD1; j_gene: TRBJ1-1; v_gene: TRBV12-3/TRBV12-4; CDR3aa: CASRPGTDTEAFF; CDR3nt: TGTGCCAGCAGACCCGGGACAGACACTGAAGCTTTCTTT
abundance: many; d_gene: -; j_gene: TRBJ1-1; v_gene: TRBV11-1; CDR3aa: CASSPGVIGRNTEAFF; CDR3nt: TGTGCCAGCAGTCCCGGGGTGATAGGGAGGAACACTGAAGCTTTCTTT
abundance: -; d_gene: TRBD1; j_gene: TRBJ1-2; v_gene: TRBV7-8; CDR3aa: CASSNSGTGVYGYTF; CDR3nt: TGTGCCAGCAGCAACTCCGGGACAGGGGTATATGGCTACACCTTC
abundance: many; d_gene: -; j_gene: TRBJ2-7; v_gene: TRBV2; CDR3aa: CASSEQRYEQYF; CDR3nt: TGTGCCAGCAGTGAACAAAGATACGAGCAGTACTTC
abundance: many; d_gene: TRBD1; j_gene: TRBJ2-7; v_gene: TRBV12-3/TRBV12-4; CDR3aa: CASSHGQGGDEQYF; CDR3nt: TGTGCCAGCAGCCACGGACAGGGGGGGGACGAGCAGTACTTC
abundance: -; d_gene: -; j_gene: TRBJ2-7; v_gene: TRBV7-8; CDR3aa: CASSLEGPPSYEQYF; CDR3nt: TGTGCCAGCAGCTTAGAAGGCCCTCCCTCCTACGAGCAGTACTTC
abundance: -; d_gene: -; j_gene: TRBJ2-7; v_gene: TRBV11-2; CDR3aa: CASSLGVVNYEQYF; CDR3nt: TGTGCCAGCAGCTTAGGGGTGGTCAACTACGAGCAGTACTTC
abundance: many; d_gene: TRBD1; j_gene: TRBJ1-2; v_gene: TRBV2; CDR3aa: CASSQDRVRGYTF; CDR3nt: TGTGCCAGCAGCCAAGACAGGGTACGAGGCTACACCTTC
abundance: few; d_gene: TRBD1; j_gene: TRBJ2-7; v_gene: TRBV18; CDR3aa: CASSRGSGGPIKGEQYF; CDR3nt: TGTGCCAGCTCACGGGGGTCAGGGGGACCGATAAAAGGCGAGCAGTACTTC
abundance: -; d_gene: -; j_gene: TRBJ1-1; v_gene: TRBV19; CDR3aa: CASRVEGEAFF; CDR3nt: TGTGCCAGTCGGGTCGAGGGTGAAGCTTTCTTT
abundance: -; d_gene: -; j_gene: TRBJ2-5; v_gene: TRBV3-1; CDR3aa: CASSQVVGRLKQETQYF; CDR3nt: TGTGCCAGCAGCCAAGTCGTCGGCCGATTAAAACAAGAGACCCAGTACTTC
abundance: many; d_gene: TRBD1; j_gene: TRBJ1-5; v_gene: TRBV4-1; CDR3aa: CASSQDLDRARNQPQHF; CDR3nt: TGCGCCAGCAGCCAGGATTTGGACAGGGCGAGAAATCAGCCCCAGCATTTT
abundance: many; d_gene: TRBD1; j_gene: TRBJ2-5; v_gene: TRBV4-1; CDR3aa: CASSQDGQGRETQYF; CDR3nt: TGCGCCAGCAGCCAAGATGGACAGGGGAGAGAGACCCAGTACTTC
abundance: many; d_gene: -; j_gene: TRBJ1-1; v_gene: TRBV9; CDR3aa: CASSAWGGNTEAFF; CDR3nt: TGTGCCAGCAGCGCCTGGGGGGGGAACACTGAAGCTTTCTTT
abundance: many; d_gene: -; j_gene: TRBJ2-7; v_gene: TRBV30; CDR3aa: CAWSPPTSYEQYF; CDR3nt: TGTGCCTGGAGTCCTCCGACAAGCTACGAGCAGTACTTC
abundance: many; d_gene: TRBD1; j_gene: TRBJ2-2; v_gene: TRBV12-3/TRBV12-4; CDR3aa: CASRPGTGGRGELFF; CDR3nt: TGTGCCAGCAGGCCCGGGACAGGGGGCAGGGGGGAGCTGTTTTTT